This is a list of T cell receptor beta chains from one sample in a study of T cells in Graves' hyperthyroidism and ophthalmopathy. TCRdb independently ran MiXCR on the multiplex PCR reads; one entry per CDR3 protein. This table holds roughly 700,000 distinct CDR3 sequences, roughly 17% found once. The sequenced sample consisted of blood. Receptors were obtained from a man over 45 with Graves' hyperthyroidism. CDR3s include the opening cysteine and the closing phenylalanine or tryptophan. D genes are given only for firm matches. Size tells how often a clone was seen (once, few, many) or the class of an expanded clone, and some rows leave it out.

J	size	V	D	DNA	CDR3
TRBJ2-1	many	TRBV28	TRBD2	TGTGCCAGTCGACCCCGGACTAGCGGGACCCCCAATGAGCAGTTCTTC	CASRPRTSGTPNEQFF
TRBJ2-3	many	TRBV2	.	TGTGCCAGCAGCCGGAACACGATCACAGATACGCAGTATTTT	CASSRNTITDTQYF
TRBJ2-7	.	TRBV15	TRBD1	TGTGCCACCAGCAGAGATCGTACAGGGGGCTCCTACGAGCAGTACTTC	CATSRDRTGGSYEQYF
TRBJ1-4	many	TRBV28	.	TGTGCCAGCAGTGGAACAGTTAGGGCAACTAATGAAAAACTGTTTTTT	CASSGTVRATNEKLFF
TRBJ1-1	.	TRBV3-1	.	TGTGCCAGCAGGCCACGGGGGCAGGGGAACGCTGAAGCTTTCTTT	CASRPRGQGNAEAFF
TRBJ2-5	many	TRBV11-2	.	TGTGCCAGCAGCTTAGTTACTAGGGGGTCGAAGACCCAGTACTTC	CASSLVTRGSKTQYF
TRBJ2-5	many	TRBV2	.	TGTGCCAGCAGTGTGACAGTCCAAGAGACCCAGTACTTC	CASSVTVQETQYF
TRBJ1-3	.	TRBV28	TRBD1	TGTGCCAGCAGTTTAGGACAGGCGACTGGAAACACCATATATTTT	CASSLGQATGNTIYF
TRBJ1-1	few	TRBV5-5	TRBD1	TGTGCCAGCAGCATAAGTCCGGGACAGGGGGGGACTGAAGCTTTCTTT	CASSISPGQGGTEAFF
TRBJ2-1	few	TRBV20-1	.	TGCAGTGCTGCCGGGACGACGAGCTCCTACAATGAGCAGTTCTTC	CSAAGTTSSYNEQFF
TRBJ2-1	.	TRBV9	.	TGTGCCAGCAGCGTAGTTCAGGGGGGTGGACTAAACGATGAGCAGTTCTTC	CASSVVQGGGLNDEQFF
TRBJ2-1	.	TRBV19	TRBD2	TGTGCCAGTACCCAGCGGGAGCCGGCTCCTGATTACAATGAGCAGTTCTTC	CASTQREPAPDYNEQFF